The 2 T cell receptor beta chains below come from one sample, sequenced in a study of early T cells in non-severe SARS-CoV-2 infection. Each CDR3 protein is one row after TCRdb ran MiXCR on the 5' RACE reads. Here the sample spans approximately 75,000 distinct CDR3 sequences, roughly 14% being singletons. The sample was whole blood, taken at baseline. The source of these receptors is an adult who was a healthcare worker with PCR-confirmed SARS-CoV-2 infection or an uninfected control (not recorded which).

This clonotype was recorded once. The CDR3 DNA sequence: TGTGCCAGCAGCTCAACCGGGACTAGCGGGCAAGAGACCCAGTACTTC. This codes for CASSSTGTSGQETQYF. The genes are TRBV6-7 and TRBJ2-5; TRBD2 matches at 12 bases. TRBV6-7 is sorted into the ORF group, with uncertain function. The trim removed 6 bases at V and 2 bases at J, leaving 7 bases unmatched. The CDR3 is 16 amino acids.

In its sample, this clonotype was seen a few times. The chain links TRBV27 to TRBJ2-7; 10 bases match TRBD2. Germline-derived CDR1 and CDR2 are MNHEY and SMNVEV (reference sequence). V dropped 3 bases and J dropped 0; count of bases not matched to a gene: 2. This CDR3 spans 15 amino acids. The CDR3 DNA sequence: TGTGCCAGCAGTTTGTCTAGCGGGAGCTCCTACGAGCAGTACTTC. Translating it yields CASSLSSGSSYEQYF.